Given below is one TCR beta chain in context. Its antigen is unknown. Molecular barcoded adaptors covering alpha/delta and beta/gamma chains were used on 400 to 450 ng RNA. TCRdb processed the reads anew with MiXCR; each CDR3 protein has one entry. The data show approximately 90,000 distinct CDR3 sequences, roughly 21% seen once. This record comes from a study of read filtering for tumor transcriptome and immune sequencing. Study as a whole: DNase treatment preceded whole-transcriptome library preparation. RNA-seq yielded only about 75 to 1,300 TCR reads, IR-seq about 4.05 to 10.27 million.

Study-level results: Dropping single-read clonotypes raised IR-seq and RNA-seq shared-clonotype correlation. In IR-seq, single-read clonotypes were around four fifths of clonotypes but around 4% of reads.

J lost 3 bases, V lost 4 bases, and 8 bases had no gene match. The CDR3 totals 15 residues. CDR1 and CDR2 from the germline V gene are MDHEN and SYDVKM. Sequenced: a population of CD138-negative cells sorted from bone marrow. This receptor was obtained from a donor at least 40 years old with multiple myeloma. This chain uses TRBV28 with TRBJ2-5, with 7 bases aligning to TRBD1. The CDR3 region is CASSSPRQGEETQYF. CDR3 sequence (DNA): TGTGCCAGCAGTTCCCCTCGGCAGGGGGAAGAGACCCAGTACTTC. Drawing the rest from reference TRBV28 and TRBJ2-5, the complete variable domain is DVKVTQSSRYLVKRTGEKVFLECVQDMDHENMFWYRQDPGLGLRLIYFSYDVKMKEKGDIPEGYSVSREKKERFSLILESASTNQTSMYLCASSSPRQGEETQYFGPGTRLLVL.